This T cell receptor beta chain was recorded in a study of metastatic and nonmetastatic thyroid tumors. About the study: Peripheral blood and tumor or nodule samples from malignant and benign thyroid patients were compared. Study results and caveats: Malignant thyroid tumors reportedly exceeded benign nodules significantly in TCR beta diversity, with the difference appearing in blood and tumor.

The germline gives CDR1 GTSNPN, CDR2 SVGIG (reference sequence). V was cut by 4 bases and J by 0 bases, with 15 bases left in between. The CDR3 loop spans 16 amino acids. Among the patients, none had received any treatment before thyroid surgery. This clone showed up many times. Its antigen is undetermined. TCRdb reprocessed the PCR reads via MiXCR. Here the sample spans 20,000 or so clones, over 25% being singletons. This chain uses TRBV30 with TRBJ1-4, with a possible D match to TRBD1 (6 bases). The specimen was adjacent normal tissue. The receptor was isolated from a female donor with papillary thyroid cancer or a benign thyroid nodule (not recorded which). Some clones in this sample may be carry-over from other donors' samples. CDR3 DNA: TGTGCCTGGACCGAGGGGGGCAGTACAACTAATGAAAAACTGTTTTTT. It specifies CAWTEGGSTTNEKLFF. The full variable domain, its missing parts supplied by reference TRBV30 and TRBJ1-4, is SQTIHQWPATLVQPVGSPLSLECTVEGTSNPNLYWYRQAAGRGLQLLFYSVGIGQISSEVPQNLSASRPQDRQFILSSKKLLLSDSGFYLCAWTEGGSTTNEKLFFGSGTQLSVL.